This passage covers 7 T cell receptor beta chains from one sample sequenced in a study of early T cells in non-severe SARS-CoV-2 infection. TCRdb fed the 5' RACE reads into MiXCR, producing one record per CDR3 protein. The sample consists of about 87,000 distinct CDR3 sequences, 14% of them appearing once. Input material: whole blood. Source of these receptors: an adult who was a healthcare worker with PCR-confirmed SARS-CoV-2 infection or an uninfected control (not recorded which).

This clonotype has a handful of counts. The rearrangement joins TRBV7-9 to TRBJ1-6; 9 nucleotides match TRBD1. Germline CDR1 reads SEHNR; CDR2 reads FQNEAQ (reference sequence). Trimming took 5 bases from V and 8 from J; bases not matched to a gene: 7. The CDR3 runs to 15 residues. The CDR3 coding sequence is TGTGCCAGCAGCCCCCCCCGGACAGGGGATTCACCCCTCCACTTT. This translates into CASSPPRTGDSPLHF.

This rearrangement joins TRBV28 to TRBJ2-7, with 8 bases aligning to TRBD1. The CDR3 loop spans 14 amino acids. Germline V CDR1 and CDR2: MDHEN, SYDVKM. With V trimmed by 5 bases and J by 3 bases, 6 bases remained unmatched. This chain's CDR3 is CASSKQGGNYEQYF. In DNA, the CDR3 is TGTGCCAGCAGTAAACAGGGGGGTAACTACGAGCAGTACTTC. Based on the CDR3 plus reference TRBV28 and TRBJ2-7, the full variable domain is DVKVTQSSRYLVKRTGEKVFLECVQDMDHENMFWYRQDPGLGLRLIYFSYDVKMKEKGDIPEGYSVSREKKERFSLILESASTNQTSMYLCASSKQGGNYEQYFGPGTRLTVT.

Only a few counts were recorded for this clonotype. V usage is TRBV18 and J usage is TRBJ2-5; no definite D call. Germline CDR1 is KGHSH and CDR2 is LQKENI. The CDR3 spans 13 residues. Trimming removed 4 bases at V and 1 base at J, with 7 bases between. The CDR3 DNA reads as TGTGCCAGCTCACGGACCCTCCAAGAGACCCAGTACTTC. Amino acid sequence: CASSRTLQETQYF.

The sample holds a few counts of this clonotype. This chain connects TRBV20-1 to TRBJ2-7, with a weak D call TRBD2 (5 bases). The V end was cut by 3 bases, the J end by 0 bases, with 24 bases between. The CDR3 has 18 amino acids. Germline CDR1 and CDR2: DFQATT and SNEGSKA (reference sequence). The CDR3, as DNA: TGCAGTGCTAGCCCCCGGGGAACCGTTCTTCGGGACTCCTACGAGCAGTACTTC. Translated: CSASPRGTVLRDSYEQYF.

This clonotype came up many times. The V call is TRBV5-8, the J call TRBJ1-1; 7 positions match TRBD1. This CDR3 is 12 amino acids long. The ends lost 10 bases at V and 4 bases at J; junction bases unmatched: 7. Germline values: CDR1 SGHTS, CDR2 YDEGEE. In DNA, the CDR3 is TGTGCCGAGGGGGCGACGAGCACTGAAGCTTTCTTT. Protein sequence: CAEGATSTEAFF.

The chain recombines TRBV27 with TRBJ1-1; the D gene is possibly TRBD1 (5 bases). CDR1 is MNHEY and CDR2 is SMNVEV in the germline V gene (reference sequence). V lost 3 bases and J 8 bases, leaving 13 bases between the germline ends. CDR3 size: 13 residues. CDR3 sequence reads: CASSLSQGREAFF. For the CDR3, the DNA is TGTGCCAGCAGTTTGAGTCAGGGTAGGGAAGCTTTCTTT.

This clonotype occurred a few times. This CDR3 is CASSETGANTEAFF. Here the CDR3 DNA reads TGTGCCAGCAGTGAAACAGGGGCGAACACTGAAGCTTTCTTT. This chain connects TRBV6-1 to TRBJ1-1; 7 positions match TRBD1. The CDR3 loop spans 14 amino acids. CDR1 MNHNS and CDR2 SASEGT come from the germline V gene. J lost 1 base, V lost 2 bases, and 1 base had no gene match.